This T cell receptor (beta chain) appears in the sequencing data of a study of T-cell memory formation after mild COVID-19. Broader study findings: SARS-CoV-2 specificity of second-wave clones peaking day 37 was unconfirmed. Contracting CD4+ clones were located mainly in CM and EM, and CD8+ clones in EMRA.

Libraries for TCRalpha and TCRbeta carried sample barcodes and unique molecular identifiers via 5'RACE. TCRdb fed the 5' RACE reads into MiXCR, producing one record per CDR3 protein. The sample yields roughly 260,000 distinct CDR3 sequences, over 15% seen once. In this sample, this clonotype turned up a few times. The antigen is undetermined. This receptor was taken from a man younger than 30 who had mild COVID-19 (a few samples of this study predate the infection). Cell type and time point are not known. Specimen: PBMCs or a T cell subset sorted from them (not recorded which).

The CDR3 region has the DNA TGTGCCAGCAGTTTGCACGGTACCTACGAGCAGTACTTC. This translates into CASSLHGTYEQYF. J is TRBJ2-7 and V is TRBV12-3 or TRBV12-4; D remains unclear. Trimming pared 3 bases from V and 2 bases from J, leaving 8 bases between. The CDR3 runs 13 residues.